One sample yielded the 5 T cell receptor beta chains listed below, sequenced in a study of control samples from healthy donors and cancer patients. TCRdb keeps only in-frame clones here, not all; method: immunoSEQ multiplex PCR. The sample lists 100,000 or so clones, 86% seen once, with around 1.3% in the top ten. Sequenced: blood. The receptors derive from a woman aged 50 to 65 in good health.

This CDR3 is CASSARPYDRWYEKLFF. CDR3 nucleotides: TGTGCCAGCAGCGCCCGCCCCTATGACAGGTGGTACGAAAAACTGTTTTTT. The chain links TRBV21-1 to TRBJ1-4; TRBD1, the D gene given by the table, was not confirmed from the DNA. TRBV21-1 is an annotated pseudogene. The CDR3 has 17 amino acids.

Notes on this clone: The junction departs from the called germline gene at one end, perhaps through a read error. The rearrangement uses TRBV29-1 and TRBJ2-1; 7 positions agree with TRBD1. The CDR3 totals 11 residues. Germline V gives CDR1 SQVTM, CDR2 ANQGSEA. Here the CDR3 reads CSTSLGQSRLF. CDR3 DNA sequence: TGCAGTACCAGTTTGGGACAGTCCAGGCTCTTC.

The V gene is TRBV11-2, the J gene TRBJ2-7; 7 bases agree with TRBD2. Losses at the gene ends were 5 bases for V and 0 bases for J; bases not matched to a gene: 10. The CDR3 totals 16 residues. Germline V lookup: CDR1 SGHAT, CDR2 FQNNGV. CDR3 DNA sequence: TGTGCCAGCAGCCCGCATGTGGGCGGGAGCTCCTACGAGCAGTACTTC. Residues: CASSPHVGGSSYEQYF.

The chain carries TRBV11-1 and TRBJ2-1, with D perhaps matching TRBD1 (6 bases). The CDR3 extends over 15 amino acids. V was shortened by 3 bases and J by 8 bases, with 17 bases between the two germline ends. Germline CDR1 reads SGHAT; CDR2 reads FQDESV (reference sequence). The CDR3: CASSFVTGSSYEQFF. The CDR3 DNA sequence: TGTGCCAGCAGCTTTGTCACAGGGTCGAGTTATGAGCAGTTCTTC.

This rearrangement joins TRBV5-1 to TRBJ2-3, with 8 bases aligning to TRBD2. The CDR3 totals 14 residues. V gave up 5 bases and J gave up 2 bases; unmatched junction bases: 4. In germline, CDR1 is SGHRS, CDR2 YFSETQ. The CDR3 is CASSHGLATDTQYF. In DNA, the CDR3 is TGCGCCAGCAGTCACGGACTAGCCACAGATACGCAGTATTTT.